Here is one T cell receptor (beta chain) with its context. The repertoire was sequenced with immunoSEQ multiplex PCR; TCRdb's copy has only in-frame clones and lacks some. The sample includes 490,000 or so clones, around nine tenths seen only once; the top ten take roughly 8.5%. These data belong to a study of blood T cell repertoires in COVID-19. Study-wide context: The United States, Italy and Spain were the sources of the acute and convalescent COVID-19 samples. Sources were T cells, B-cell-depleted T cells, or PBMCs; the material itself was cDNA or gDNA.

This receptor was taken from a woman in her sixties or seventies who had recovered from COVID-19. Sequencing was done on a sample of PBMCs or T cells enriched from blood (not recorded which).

The DNA of the CDR3 is TGTGCCAGCAGCGGGACAGGGGGAAAGACCCAGTACTTC. It encodes CASSGTGGKTQYF. The chain links TRBV9 to TRBJ2-5; 10 bases line up with TRBD1. CDR3 length: 13 residues. The germline CDR1 and CDR2 sequences are SGDLS and YYNGEE. V shed 3 bases and J 6 bases; nucleotides not matched to a gene: 2.